The 2 T cell receptor beta chains below all came from one sample that was sequenced in a study of T cells in Graves' hyperthyroidism and ophthalmopathy. Using RNA transcripts as the source, TCR beta CDR3 regions were amplified. The HTBI primer set served for first-round RT-PCR of the TCR CDR3. TCRdb independently ran MiXCR on the multiplex PCR reads; one entry per CDR3 protein. The sample lists about 590,000 distinct CDR3 sequences, less than 20% seen once, with approximately 7.4% in the top ten. The sequenced material came from blood. The receptors come from a woman in her 30s with Graves' hyperthyroidism.

This clonotype was recorded once. Given a much more abundant clone one base away, this may be a read error. V usage is TRBV6-1 and J usage is TRBJ2-1, with D perhaps assigned TRBD1 or TRBD2 (5 bases each). The CDR3 loop spans 15 amino acids. V was shortened by 5 bases and J by 2 bases, with 13 bases between the two germline ends. Germline V gives CDR1 MNHNS, CDR2 SASEGT. The CDR3 region has the DNA TGTGCCAGCAGTCTCCGACGAGGGGCCTACAATGAGCAGTTCTTC. Encoded protein: CASSLRRGAYNEQFF.

This clonotype was observed a handful of times. The CDR3 sequence: CSARDRQTYGYTF. The CDR3 nucleotides are TGCAGTGCTAGAGACCGACAGACCTATGGCTACACCTTC. The chain joins TRBV20-1 to TRBJ1-2; TRBD1 might be the D (5 bases). This CDR3 is 13 amino acids long. V was trimmed by 0 bases and J by 4 bases, leaving 9 bases between them. Germline CDR1 reads DFQATT; CDR2 reads SNEGSKA (reference sequence).